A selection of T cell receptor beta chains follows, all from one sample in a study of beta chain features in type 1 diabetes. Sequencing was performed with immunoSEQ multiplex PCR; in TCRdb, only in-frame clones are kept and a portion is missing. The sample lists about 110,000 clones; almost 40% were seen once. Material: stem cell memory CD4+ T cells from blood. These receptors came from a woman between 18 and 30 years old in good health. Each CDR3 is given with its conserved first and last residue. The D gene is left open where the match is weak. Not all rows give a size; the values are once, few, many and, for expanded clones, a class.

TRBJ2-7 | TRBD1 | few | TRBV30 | CAWSVIGTGGGEQYF | TGTGCCTGGAGTGTAATTGGGACAGGGGGTGGCGAGCAGTACTTC
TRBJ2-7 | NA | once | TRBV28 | CASSLSRATDYEQYF | TGTGCCAGCAGCCTTAGCAGGGCGACGGACTACGAGCAGTACTTC
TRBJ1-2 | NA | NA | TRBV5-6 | CASSLGAGTTGYTF | TGTGCCAGCAGCTTGGGGGCGGGAACAACTGGCTACACCTTC
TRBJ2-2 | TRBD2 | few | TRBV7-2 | CASSLAPTSGRFSGELFF | TGTGCCAGCAGCTTAGCTCCGACTAGCGGGAGATTTTCCGGGGAGCTGTTTTTT
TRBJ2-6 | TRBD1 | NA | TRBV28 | CASSETGGAGANVLTF | TGTGCCAGCAGTGAAACAGGGGGCGCTGGGGCCAACGTCCTGACTTTC
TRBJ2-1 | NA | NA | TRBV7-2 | CASSLVSGSSYNEQFF | TGTGCCAGCAGCTTAGTTTCTGGGAGCTCCTACAATGAGCAGTTCTTC
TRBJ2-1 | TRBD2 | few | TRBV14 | CASSRLAGGANEQFF | TGTGCCAGCAGCCGATTAGCGGGAGGGGCCAATGAGCAGTTCTTC
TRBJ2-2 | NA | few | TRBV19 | CASSINGRVVTGELFF | TGTGCCAGTAGTATTAACGGCAGGGTCGTCACCGGGGAGCTGTTTTTT
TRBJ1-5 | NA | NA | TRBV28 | CASRDGQINQPQHF | TGTGCCAGCAGGGACGGACAGATCAATCAGCCCCAGCATTTT
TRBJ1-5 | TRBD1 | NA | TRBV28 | CASSSTGWGRGNQPQHF | TGTGCCAGCAGTTCGACAGGGTGGGGAAGGGGCAATCAGCCCCAGCATTTT
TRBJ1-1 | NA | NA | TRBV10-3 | CAISEDSRGTEAFF | TGTGCCATCAGTGAGGACAGCCGGGGGACTGAAGCTTTCTTT
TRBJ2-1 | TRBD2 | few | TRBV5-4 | CASSGVAGVYNEQFF | TGTGCCAGCAGCGGGGTAGCGGGAGTCTACAATGAGCAGTTCTTC
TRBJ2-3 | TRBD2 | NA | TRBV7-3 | CASRRAGGSTDTQYF | TGTGCCAGCAGACGAGCGGGGGGGAGCACAGATACGCAGTATTTT
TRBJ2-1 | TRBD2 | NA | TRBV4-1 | CASSLPGTSSYNEQFF | TGCGCCAGCAGCCTACCCGGGACTAGTTCCTACAATGAGCAGTTCTTC
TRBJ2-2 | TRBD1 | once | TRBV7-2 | CASSLDRVRSGELFF | TGTGCCAGCAGTTTGGACAGGGTTCGTTCCGGGGAGCTGTTTTTT
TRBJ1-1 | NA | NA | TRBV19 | CASSMNMNTEAFF | TGTGCCAGTAGTATGAACATGAACACTGAAGCTTTCTTT
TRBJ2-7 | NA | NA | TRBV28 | CASSSRGNYEQYF | TGTGCCAGCAGTTCCAGGGGCAATTACGAGCAGTACTTC
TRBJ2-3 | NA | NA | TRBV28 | CASSLPSTDTQYF | TGTGCCAGCAGTTTACCCTCCACAGATACGCAGTATTTT
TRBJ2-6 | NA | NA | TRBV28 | CASSSKSGHLSGANVLTF | TGTGCCAGCAGTTCGAAATCGGGACACCTCTCTGGGGCCAACGTCCTGACTTTC
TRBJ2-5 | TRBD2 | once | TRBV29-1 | CSVLRVGSGSGETQYF | TGCAGCGTTTTAAGGGTAGGGAGCGGGAGCGGGGAGACCCAGTACTTC
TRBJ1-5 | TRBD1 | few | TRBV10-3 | CAIRMDRNQPQHF | TGTGCCATCAGGATGGACAGGAATCAGCCCCAGCATTTT